The rows below give T cell receptor beta chains drawn from one sample of a study of regulatory T cells in long-lasting Graves disease. TCRdb redid the calling of the multiplex PCR reads with MiXCR, one entry per CDR3 protein. The sample lists around 460,000 distinct CDR3 sequences, approximately 23% seen once, with roughly 14% in the top ten. Material: peripheral blood mononuclear cells (PBMCs), obtained when the disease was refractory, from a patient treated with antithyroid drugs. Every receptor here comes from a female donor with Graves disease. Each CDR3 is given with its conserved first and last residue. A D gene is named only where the DNA matches it firmly. Not all rows give a size; the values are once, few, many and, for expanded clones, a class.

CDR3nt | CDR3aa | v_gene | abundance | len | d_gene | j_gene
TGCAGTGCTAGAGATCTCGTGAGCTCCTACGAGCAGTACTTC | CSARDLVSSYEQYF | TRBV20-1 | NA | 14 | NA | TRBJ2-7
TGTGCCAGCAGCCCCCAGGCGGGAGGGAACTACGAGCAGTACTTC | CASSPQAGGNYEQYF | TRBV7-2 | NA | 15 | TRBD2 | TRBJ2-7
TGTGCCAGCAGCCAAGATGGCCGCCGAACTAGCGGACGGAGGGAGACCCAGTACTTC | CASSQDGRRTSGRRETQYF | TRBV4-2 | NA | 19 | TRBD2 | TRBJ2-5
TGTGCCAGCAGCCCCCTCACCACTGAAGCTTTCTTT | CASSPLTTEAFF | TRBV7-6 | many | 12 | NA | TRBJ1-1
TGTGCCAGCAGTGAATCATGGGGGAACACTGAAGCTTTCTTT | CASSESWGNTEAFF | TRBV2 | many | 14 | NA | TRBJ1-1
TGTGCCAGCAGTCCAGTGCCCTATCAACTCGGGGGCTACACCTTC | CASSPVPYQLGGYTF | TRBV2 | many | 15 | NA | TRBJ1-2
TGTGCCAGCATCTCCGGCGGCAATGAGCAGTTCTTC | CASISGGNEQFF | TRBV12-3/TRBV12-4 | NA | 12 | NA | TRBJ2-1
TGTGCCAGCAGGGAGGGACTCCTCAACTGGTACGAGCAGTACTTC | CASREGLLNWYEQYF | TRBV28 | many | 15 | NA | TRBJ2-7
TGTGCCAGCAGTTACGAGACCAGCACCCGCACAGATACGCAGTATTTT | CASSYETSTRTDTQYF | TRBV6-5 | few | 16 | NA | TRBJ2-3
TGTGCCAGCAGCAGTGTACAGGGGGCCTACGAGCAGTACTTC | CASSSVQGAYEQYF | TRBV5-6 | NA | 14 | TRBD1 | TRBJ2-7
TGCGCCAACAGCTCACTACCAAAAGGACAGGCGATTAATGAAAAACTGTTTTTT | CANSSLPKGQAINEKLFF | TRBV5-1 | NA | 18 | TRBD1 | TRBJ1-4
TGTGCCAGCAGTTCCCCCGGGACAGCCATGAACACTGAAGCTTTCTTT | CASSSPGTAMNTEAFF | TRBV28 | few | 16 | TRBD1 | TRBJ1-1
TGTACCAGCAGCTTAGGTGGGGTCCAGCCCCAGCATTTT | CTSSLGGVQPQHF | TRBV7-2 | NA | 13 | NA | TRBJ1-5
TGCGCCAGCAGCCAACACCCCCAGGGGGCCGACACCGGGGAGCTGTTTTTT | CASSQHPQGADTGELFF | TRBV4-3 | NA | 17 | TRBD1 | TRBJ2-2
TGTGCCAGCAGTTCTATCCCCGGGACTAAGACCGGGGGTGAGCAGTTCTTC | CASSSIPGTKTGGEQFF | TRBV28 | NA | 17 | TRBD2 | TRBJ2-1
TGTGCCAGCAGCGTAGGGGGCGGCGGTGTTGAAAAACTGTTTTTT | CASSVGGGGVEKLFF | TRBV9 | many | 15 | NA | TRBJ1-4
TGTGCCTGGGCCCCCGGGACAGTACTATACGAGCAGTACTTC | CAWAPGTVLYEQYF | TRBV30 | NA | 14 | TRBD1 | TRBJ2-7
TGCGCCAGCAGCCTTTGGACAGGGCTGGGTGCTGAAGCTTTCTTT | CASSLWTGLGAEAFF | TRBV5-1 | NA | 15 | TRBD1 | TRBJ1-1
TGTGCCACCAGTGATGGCAGGACCTACGAGCAGTACTTC | CATSDGRTYEQYF | TRBV24-1 | many | 13 | NA | TRBJ2-7
TGTGCCAGCAGTTACCTGCAGAGCAATCAGCCCCAGCATTTT | CASSYLQSNQPQHF | TRBV6-2/TRBV6-3 | NA | 14 | NA | TRBJ1-5
TGTGCCAGCAGCCAAGACGTAAACACTGAAGCTTTCTTT | CASSQDVNTEAFF | TRBV3-1 | many | 13 | NA | TRBJ1-1
TGTGCCAGCAGTTGGGACATCACCTACGAGCAGTACTTC | CASSWDITYEQYF | TRBV28 | many | 13 | NA | TRBJ2-7
TGTGCCAGCTCATCCGACAGGGAGTTTCAGCCCCAGCATTTT | CASSSDREFQPQHF | TRBV18 | NA | 14 | TRBD1 | TRBJ1-5
TGTGCCAGTAGTATAGGGGTACAGGGGGCATTTGGGGAGCAGTACTTC | CASSIGVQGAFGEQYF | TRBV19 | NA | 16 | TRBD1 | TRBJ2-7
TGCAGTGCCCCACATCTGACAGGGGTTAATGAAAAACTGTTTTTT | CSAPHLTGVNEKLFF | TRBV20-1 | NA | 15 | TRBD1 | TRBJ1-4
TGTGCCAGTAGTAAGGGCCATACCCAGGATGAGTACTTC | CASSKGHTQDEYF | TRBV19 | NA | 13 | NA | TRBJ2-7
TGTGCCTGGAGACGTCCTGACTACAATGAGCAGTTCTTC | CAWRRPDYNEQFF | TRBV7-2 | NA | 13 | NA | TRBJ2-1
TGCAGTGCTCCGGGACAGGGGGGCGACGAGCAGTACTTC | CSAPGQGGDEQYF | TRBV20-1 | few | 13 | TRBD1 | TRBJ2-7
TGTGCCAGCAGCCCCCGTGTAGGACAGGGGACCGGGGAGCTGTTTTTT | CASSPRVGQGTGELFF | TRBV7-6 | few | 16 | TRBD1 | TRBJ2-2
TGTGCCAGCAGCCGCGGGCCCGGGGGGACCGGGGAGCTGTTTTTT | CASSRGPGGTGELFF | TRBV3-1 | NA | 15 | TRBD2 | TRBJ2-2
TGTGCCAGCAGTCCCAACAGTGTGGGCTCCTACGAGCAGTACTTC | CASSPNSVGSYEQYF | TRBV12-3/TRBV12-4 | few | 15 | NA | TRBJ2-7
TGTGCCAGCACCTCCAGGGGGAACGATCAGCCCCAGCATTTT | CASTSRGNDQPQHF | TRBV5-6 | few | 14 | TRBD1 | TRBJ1-5
TGTGCCAGCAGCCTCCTGACAGCGAACACTGAAGCTTTCTTT | CASSLLTANTEAFF | TRBV7-2 | NA | 14 | NA | TRBJ1-1
TGTGCCAGCAGCTTAGTAGCGGGGGGCGAGCAGTACTTC | CASSLVAGGEQYF | TRBV7-2 | many | 13 | TRBD2 | TRBJ2-7
TGTGCCAGCAGTCTCCAACAGGGAAGGACCTACGAGCAGTACTTC | CASSLQQGRTYEQYF | TRBV12-3/TRBV12-4 | NA | 15 | NA | TRBJ2-7
TGCGCCAGCGGCCAAGGTCATGGGGGAACCTACGAGCAGTACTTC | CASGQGHGGTYEQYF | TRBV4-3 | NA | 15 | NA | TRBJ2-7
TGTGCCAGCAGTTACTATACCATCTCCTACGAGCAGTACTTC | CASSYYTISYEQYF | TRBV6-5 | many | 14 | NA | TRBJ2-7
TGTGCCAGCAGTTTTCGGGGGGTGGCCAAAAACATTCAGTACTTC | CASSFRGVAKNIQYF | TRBV28 | many | 15 | TRBD2 | TRBJ2-4
TGCAGCGTAGGACTAGCGGGAGGGTTGGTTGAGCAGTTCTTC | CSVGLAGGLVEQFF | TRBV29-1 | NA | 14 | TRBD2 | TRBJ2-1
TGTGCCATCAGTGCGGAAGATTCTGGAAACACCATATATTTT | CAISAEDSGNTIYF | TRBV10-3 | few | 14 | NA | TRBJ1-3
TGCAGTGCTGAATCGGACAGGATGTATGGCTACACCTTC | CSAESDRMYGYTF | TRBV20-1 | many | 13 | TRBD1 | TRBJ1-2
TGTGCCACCAGTGACCCAACAGTTCCCACTGAAGCTTTCTTT | CATSDPTVPTEAFF | TRBV24-1 | few | 14 | NA | TRBJ1-1
TGCAGTGCTAGAAAGGGAGCTAGCGGGAAAACGGGTGAGCAGTTCTTC | CSARKGASGKTGEQFF | TRBV20-1 | few | 16 | TRBD2 | TRBJ2-1